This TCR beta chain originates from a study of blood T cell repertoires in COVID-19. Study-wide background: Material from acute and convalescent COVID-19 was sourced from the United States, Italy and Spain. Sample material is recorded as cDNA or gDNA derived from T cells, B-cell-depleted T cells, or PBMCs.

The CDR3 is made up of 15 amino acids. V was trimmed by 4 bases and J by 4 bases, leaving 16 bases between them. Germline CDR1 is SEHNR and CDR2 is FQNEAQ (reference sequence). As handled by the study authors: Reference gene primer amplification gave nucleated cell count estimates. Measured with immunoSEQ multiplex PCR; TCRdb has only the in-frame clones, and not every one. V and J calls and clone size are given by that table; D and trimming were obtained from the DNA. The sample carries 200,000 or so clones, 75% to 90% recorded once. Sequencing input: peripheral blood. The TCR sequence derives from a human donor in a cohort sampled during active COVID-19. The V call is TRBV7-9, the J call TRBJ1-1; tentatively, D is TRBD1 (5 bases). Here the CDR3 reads CASSSDSLRGTEAFF. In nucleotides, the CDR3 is TGTGCCAGCAGCTCCGACAGCCTGAGAGGCACTGAAGCTTTCTTT.